The 2 T cell receptor beta chains below come from one sample, sequenced in a study of beta chain features in type 1 diabetes. Study-level points and caveats: Shortening that was moderate but significant affected the TCRB CDR3s of Type 1 diabetes patients in all four CD4+ subsets.

TCRB transcripts that were expressed got sequenced, as all of the isolated RNA had been reverse transcribed. Generated by immunoSEQ multiplex PCR, the TCRdb table keeps only in-frame clones and is missing some. The repertoire consists of under 400,000 clones, with approximately 12% occurring once and the leading ten covering 0.0085% to 0.012%. Their antigens are not known. The source material was naive CD4+ T cells from blood. Receptors originate from a young woman with type 1 diabetes.

This clone has more than one count but fewer than ten. V gene TRBV7-9 combines with J gene TRBJ2-5, with 7 bases lining up with TRBD2. Germline lookup yields CDR1 SEHNR and CDR2 FQNEAQ (reference sequence). Trimming removed 5 bases from V and 0 bases from J; junction bases left unmatched: 6. The CDR3 runs 15 residues. CDR3 in amino acids: CASSPILADQETQYF. Written as DNA, the CDR3 is TGTGCCAGCAGCCCCATCCTAGCGGACCAAGAGACCCAGTACTTC.

This clone is a singleton in its sample. The chain uses TRBV27 and TRBJ2-7; 7 bases are shared with TRBD1. CDR1 is MNHEY, CDR2 SMNVEV, per germline (reference sequence). The ends lost 6 bases at V and 6 bases at J; junction bases unmatched: 14. The CDR3 covers 15 residues. CDR3 region: CASSRRQGLPFEQYF. CDR3 bases: TGTGCCAGCAGCCGCAGACAGGGCCTTCCGTTCGAGCAGTACTTC.